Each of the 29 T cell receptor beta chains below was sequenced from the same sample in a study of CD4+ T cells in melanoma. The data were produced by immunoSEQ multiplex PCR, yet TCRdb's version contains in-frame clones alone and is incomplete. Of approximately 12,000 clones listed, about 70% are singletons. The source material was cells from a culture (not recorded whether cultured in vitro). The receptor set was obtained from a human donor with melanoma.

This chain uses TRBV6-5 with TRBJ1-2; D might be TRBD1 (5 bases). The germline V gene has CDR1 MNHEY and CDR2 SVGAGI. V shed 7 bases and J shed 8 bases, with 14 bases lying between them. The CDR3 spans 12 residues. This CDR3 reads CASTRSREGYTF. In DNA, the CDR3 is TGTGCCAGCACCAGGAGCAGGGAAGGCTACACCTTC.

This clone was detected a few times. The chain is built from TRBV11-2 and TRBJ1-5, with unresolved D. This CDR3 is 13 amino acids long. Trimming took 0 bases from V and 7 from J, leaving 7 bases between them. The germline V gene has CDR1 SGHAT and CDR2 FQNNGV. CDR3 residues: CASSLDSRQPQHF. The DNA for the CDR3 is TGTGCCAGCAGCTTAGATTCGCGGCAGCCCCAGCATTTT. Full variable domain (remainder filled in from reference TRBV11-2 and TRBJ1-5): EAGVAQSPRYKIIEKRQSVAFWCNPISGHATLYWYQQILGQGPKLLIQFQNNGVVDDSQLPKDRFSAERLKGVDSTLKIQPAKLEDSAVYLCASSLDSRQPQHFGDGTRLSIL.

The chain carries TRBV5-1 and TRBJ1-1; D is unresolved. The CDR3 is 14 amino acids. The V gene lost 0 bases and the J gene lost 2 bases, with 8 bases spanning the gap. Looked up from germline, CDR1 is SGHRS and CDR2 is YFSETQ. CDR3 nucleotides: TGCGCCAGCAGCTTGGGCGGGTTCAACACTGAAGCTTTCTTT. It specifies CASSLGGFNTEAFF.

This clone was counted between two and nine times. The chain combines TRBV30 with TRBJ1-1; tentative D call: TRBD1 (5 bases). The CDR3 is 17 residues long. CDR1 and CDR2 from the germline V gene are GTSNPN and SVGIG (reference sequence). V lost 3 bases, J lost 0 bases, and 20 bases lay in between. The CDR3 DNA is TGTGCCTGGAGGAGTATTGGGCGTGCGGGGGTGAACACTGAAGCTTTCTTT. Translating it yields CAWRSIGRAGVNTEAFF.

CDR3 in amino acids: CASSLTGLIPTYEQYF. The CDR3 nucleotides are TGTGCCAGCAGCCTGACAGGCCTGATCCCCACCTACGAGCAGTACTTC. The V gene is TRBV27, the J gene TRBJ2-7; D might be TRBD1 (6 bases). CDR1 and CDR2 (germline): MNHEY, SMNVEV (reference sequence). Trimming stripped 6 bases from V and 2 bases from J, with 20 bases between. The CDR3 spans 16 residues.

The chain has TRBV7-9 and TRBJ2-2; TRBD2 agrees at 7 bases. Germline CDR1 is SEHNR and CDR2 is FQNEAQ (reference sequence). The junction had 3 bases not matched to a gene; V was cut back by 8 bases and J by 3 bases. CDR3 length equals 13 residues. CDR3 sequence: CASSRGDTGELFF. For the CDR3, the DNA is TGTGCCAGCTCCCGGGGGGACACCGGGGAGCTGTTTTTT.

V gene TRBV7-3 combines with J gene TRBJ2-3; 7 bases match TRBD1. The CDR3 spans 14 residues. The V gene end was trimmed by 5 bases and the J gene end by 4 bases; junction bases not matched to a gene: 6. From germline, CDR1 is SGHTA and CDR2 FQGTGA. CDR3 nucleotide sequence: TGTGCCAGCAGCCCCTTAGGGGGCCCAGATACGCAGTATTTT. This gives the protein CASSPLGGPDTQYF.

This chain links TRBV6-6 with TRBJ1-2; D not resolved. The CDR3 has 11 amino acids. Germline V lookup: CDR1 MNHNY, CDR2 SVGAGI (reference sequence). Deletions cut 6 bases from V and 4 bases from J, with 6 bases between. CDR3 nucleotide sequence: TGTGCCAGCAGATCCACCTATGGCTACACCTTC. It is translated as CASRSTYGYTF.

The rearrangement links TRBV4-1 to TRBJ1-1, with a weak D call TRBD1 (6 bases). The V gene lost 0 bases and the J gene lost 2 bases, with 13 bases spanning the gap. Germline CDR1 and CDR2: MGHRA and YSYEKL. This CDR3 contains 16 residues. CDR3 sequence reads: CASSQDLRGENTEAFF. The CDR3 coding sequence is TGCGCCAGCAGCCAAGATTTAAGGGGGGAAAACACTGAAGCTTTCTTT.

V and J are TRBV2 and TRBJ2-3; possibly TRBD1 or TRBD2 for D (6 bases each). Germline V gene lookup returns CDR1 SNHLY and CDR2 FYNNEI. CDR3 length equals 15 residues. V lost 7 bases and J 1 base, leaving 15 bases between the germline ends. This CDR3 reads CASTDKGGGTDTQYF. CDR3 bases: TGTGCCAGCACCGACAAGGGGGGCGGCACAGATACGCAGTATTTT.

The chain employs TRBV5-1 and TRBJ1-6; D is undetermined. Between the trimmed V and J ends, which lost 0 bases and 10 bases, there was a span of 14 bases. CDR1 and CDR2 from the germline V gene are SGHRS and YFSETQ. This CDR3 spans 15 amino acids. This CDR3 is CASSLEGGVQSPLHF. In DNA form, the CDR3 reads TGCGCCAGCAGCTTGGAAGGTGGGGTGCAGTCACCCCTCCACTTT.

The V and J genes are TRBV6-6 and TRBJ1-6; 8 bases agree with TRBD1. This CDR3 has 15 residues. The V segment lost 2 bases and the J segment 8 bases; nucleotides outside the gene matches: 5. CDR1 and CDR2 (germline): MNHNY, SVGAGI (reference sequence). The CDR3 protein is CASSYGSGGHSPLHF. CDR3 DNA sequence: TGTGCCAGCAGTTACGGATCAGGGGGCCATTCACCCCTCCACTTT.

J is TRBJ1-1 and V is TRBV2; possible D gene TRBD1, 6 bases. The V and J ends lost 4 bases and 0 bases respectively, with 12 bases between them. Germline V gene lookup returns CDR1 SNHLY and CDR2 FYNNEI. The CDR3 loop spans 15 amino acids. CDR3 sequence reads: CASSGRGGLNTEAFF. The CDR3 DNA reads TGTGCCAGCAGTGGACGGGGGGGCTTGAACACTGAAGCTTTCTTT.

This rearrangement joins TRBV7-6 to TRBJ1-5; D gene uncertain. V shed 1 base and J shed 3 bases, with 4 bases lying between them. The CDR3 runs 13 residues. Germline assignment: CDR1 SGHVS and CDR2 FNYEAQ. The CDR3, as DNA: TGTGCCAGCAGCTTAGGGGTCAATCAGCCCCAGCATTTT. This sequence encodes CASSLGVNQPQHF.

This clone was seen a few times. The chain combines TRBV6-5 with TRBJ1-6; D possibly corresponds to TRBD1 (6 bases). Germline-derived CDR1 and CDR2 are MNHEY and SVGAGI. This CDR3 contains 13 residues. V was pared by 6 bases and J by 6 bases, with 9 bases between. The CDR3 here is CASRRTVNSPLHF. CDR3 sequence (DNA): TGTGCCAGCAGAAGGACAGTTAATTCACCCCTCCACTTT.

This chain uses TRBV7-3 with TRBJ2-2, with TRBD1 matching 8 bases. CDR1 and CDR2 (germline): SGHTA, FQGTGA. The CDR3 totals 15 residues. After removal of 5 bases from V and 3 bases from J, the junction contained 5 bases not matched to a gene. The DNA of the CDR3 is TGTGCCAGCAGCCCGACGACAGGGGACACCGGGGAGCTGTTTTTT. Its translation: CASSPTTGDTGELFF.

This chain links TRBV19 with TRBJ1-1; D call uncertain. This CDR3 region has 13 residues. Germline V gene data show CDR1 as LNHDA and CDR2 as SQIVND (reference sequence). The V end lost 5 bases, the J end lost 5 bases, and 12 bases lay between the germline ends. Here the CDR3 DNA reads TGTGCCAGTAGTGCCCAAGGCGTTACTGAAGCTTTCTTT. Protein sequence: CASSAQGVTEAFF.

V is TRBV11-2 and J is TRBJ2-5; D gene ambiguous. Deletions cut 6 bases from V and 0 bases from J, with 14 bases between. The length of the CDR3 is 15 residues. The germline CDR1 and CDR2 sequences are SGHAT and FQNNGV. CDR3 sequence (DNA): TGTGCCAGCAGACCTCCCTATTCGTACCAAGAGACCCAGTACTTC. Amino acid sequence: CASRPPYSYQETQYF.

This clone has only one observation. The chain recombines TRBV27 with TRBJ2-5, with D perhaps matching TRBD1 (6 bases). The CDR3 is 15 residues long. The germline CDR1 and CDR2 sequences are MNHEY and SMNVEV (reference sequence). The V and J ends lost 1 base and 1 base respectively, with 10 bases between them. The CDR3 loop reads CASSLYMGAQETQYF. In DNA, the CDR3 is TGTGCCAGCAGTTTATATATGGGGGCCCAAGAGACCCAGTACTTC.

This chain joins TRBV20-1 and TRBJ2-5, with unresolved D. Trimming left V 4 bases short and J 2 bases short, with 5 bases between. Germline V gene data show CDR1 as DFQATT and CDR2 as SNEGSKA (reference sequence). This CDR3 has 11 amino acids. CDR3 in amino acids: CSAIRQETQYF. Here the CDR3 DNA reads TGCAGTGCTATTCGACAAGAGACCCAGTACTTC.

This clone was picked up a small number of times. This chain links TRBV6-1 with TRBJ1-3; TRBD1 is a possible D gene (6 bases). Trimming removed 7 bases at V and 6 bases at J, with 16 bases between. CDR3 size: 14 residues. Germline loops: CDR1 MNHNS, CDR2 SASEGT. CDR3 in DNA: TGTGCCAGCACCCCCGGGACAAGGACAAACACCATATATTTT. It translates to CASTPGTRTNTIYF.

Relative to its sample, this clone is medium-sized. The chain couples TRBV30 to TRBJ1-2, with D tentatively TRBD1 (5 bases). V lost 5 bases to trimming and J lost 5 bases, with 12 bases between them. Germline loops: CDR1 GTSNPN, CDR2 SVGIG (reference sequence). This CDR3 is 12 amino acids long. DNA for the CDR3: TGTGCCTGGGAAGGGGATCGGTATGGCTACACCTTC. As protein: CAWEGDRYGYTF.

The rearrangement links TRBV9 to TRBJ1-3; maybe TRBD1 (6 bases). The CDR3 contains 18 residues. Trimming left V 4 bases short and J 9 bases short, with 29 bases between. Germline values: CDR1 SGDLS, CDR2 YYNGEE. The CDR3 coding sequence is TGTGCCAGCAGCACCCGGACAGACACCAGGCCTGGATCGGTCACCATATATTTT. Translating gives CASSTRTDTRPGSVTIYF.

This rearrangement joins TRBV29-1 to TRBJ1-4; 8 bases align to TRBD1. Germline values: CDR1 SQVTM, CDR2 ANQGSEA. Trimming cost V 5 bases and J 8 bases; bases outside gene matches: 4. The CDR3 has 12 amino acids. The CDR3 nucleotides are TGCAGCGTTCGACAGGGGAGGGAAAAACTGTTTTTT. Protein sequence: CSVRQGREKLFF.

CDR3 residues: CASSVAAGTGGPNIQYF. CDR3 in DNA: TGTGCCAGCAGCGTAGCCGCTGGTACGGGGGGACCAAACATTCAGTACTTC. This rearrangement joins TRBV9 to TRBJ2-4; 7 nucleotides agree with TRBD2. CDR3 length: 17 residues. CDR1 and CDR2 from the germline V gene are SGDLS and YYNGEE. V shed 0 bases and J 6 bases; nucleotides not matched to a gene: 12.

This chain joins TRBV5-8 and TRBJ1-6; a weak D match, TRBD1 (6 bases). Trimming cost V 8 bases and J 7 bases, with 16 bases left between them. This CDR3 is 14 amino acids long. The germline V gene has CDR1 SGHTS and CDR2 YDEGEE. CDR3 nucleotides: TGTGCCAGTTACAGGGCGGGGTGGAATTCACCCCTCCACTTT. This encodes CASYRAGWNSPLHF.

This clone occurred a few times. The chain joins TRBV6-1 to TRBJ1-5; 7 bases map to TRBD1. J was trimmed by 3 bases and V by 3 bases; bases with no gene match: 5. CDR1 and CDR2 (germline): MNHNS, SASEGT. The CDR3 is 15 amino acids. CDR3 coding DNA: TGTGCCAGCAGTGACTACAGGGGCATCAATCAGCCCCAGCATTTT. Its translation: CASSDYRGINQPQHF.

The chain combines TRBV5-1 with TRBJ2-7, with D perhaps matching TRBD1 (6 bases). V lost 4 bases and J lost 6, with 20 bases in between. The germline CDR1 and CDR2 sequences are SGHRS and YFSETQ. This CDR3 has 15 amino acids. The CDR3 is CASSRETGQHGEQYF. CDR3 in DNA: TGCGCCAGCAGCCGCGAGACAGGACAGCACGGCGAGCAGTACTTC. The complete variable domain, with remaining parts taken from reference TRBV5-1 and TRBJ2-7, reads KAGVTQTPRYLIKTRGQQVTLSCSPISGHRSVSWYQQTPGQGLQFLFEYFSETQRNKGNFPGRFSGRQFSNSRSEMNVSTLELGDSALYLCASSRETGQHGEQYFGPGTRLTVT.

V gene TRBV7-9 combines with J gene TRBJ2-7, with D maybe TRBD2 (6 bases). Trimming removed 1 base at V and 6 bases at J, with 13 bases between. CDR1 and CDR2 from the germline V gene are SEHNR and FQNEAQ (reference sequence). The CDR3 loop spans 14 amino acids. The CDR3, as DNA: TGTGCCAGCAGCTTAGTTGGAGGGTATCCCGAGCAGTACTTC. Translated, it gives CASSLVGGYPEQYF. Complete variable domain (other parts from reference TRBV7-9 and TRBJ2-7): DTGVSQNPRHKITKRGQNVTFRCDPISEHNRLYWYRQTLGQGPEFLTYFQNEAQLEKSRLLSDRFSAERPKGSFSTLEIQRTEQGDSAMYLCASSLVGGYPEQYFGPGTRLTVT.